The 31 T cell receptor beta chains presented below share a single source sample, sequenced in a study of blood T cell repertoires in COVID-19. The assay was immunoSEQ multiplex PCR, and TCRdb's table has in-frame clones only and misses some. The sample includes 380,000 or so clones, roughly 88% of them seen just once. Material: PBMCs or T cells enriched from blood (not recorded which). The receptors here all came from a woman between 40 and 50 years old with acute COVID-19.

The chain links TRBV27 to TRBJ1-2, with D uncertain. Germline CDR1 reads MNHEY; CDR2 reads SMNVEV (reference sequence). The CDR3 is made up of 13 amino acids. Trimming cost V 3 bases and J 1 base, with 6 bases left between them. This CDR3 is CASSFAVNYGYTF. CDR3 DNA sequence: TGTGCCAGCAGTTTTGCAGTTAACTATGGCTACACCTTC.

This clone was counted a few times. This chain uses TRBV6-2 or TRBV6-3 with TRBJ2-5; 7 bases are shared with TRBD2. Unmatched junction bases numbered 7, after V lost 0 bases and J lost 6 bases. Germline V gives CDR1 MNHEY, CDR2 SVGEGT. The CDR3 is made up of 15 amino acids. The CDR3 DNA sequence: TGTGCCAGCAGTTACTCGGGAGGGTTGCGGCAGACCCAGTACTTC. Translation: CASSYSGGLRQTQYF.

In nucleotides, the CDR3 is TGTGCCAGCAGCTTAGACCTCTTATCAGATACGCAGTATTTT. It specifies CASSLDLLSDTQYF. V gene TRBV11-2 combines with J gene TRBJ2-3; D gene unclear. Germline V CDR1 and CDR2: SGHAT, FQNNGV. This CDR3 contains 14 residues. V lost 0 bases and J lost 4, with 8 bases in between. Together with reference TRBV11-2 and TRBJ2-3, the CDR3 gives the full variable domain: EAGVAQSPRYKIIEKRQSVAFWCNPISGHATLYWYQQILGQGPKLLIQFQNNGVVDDSQLPKDRFSAERLKGVDSTLKIQPAKLEDSAVYLCASSLDLLSDTQYFGPGTRLTVL.

The V call is TRBV6-5, the J call TRBJ1-1; 7 positions agree with TRBD1. This CDR3 comprises 13 residues. The germline V gene encodes CDR1 MNHEY and CDR2 SVGAGI. The J segment lost 1 base and the V segment lost 5 bases, leaving 1 base of the junction unmatched. CDR3: CASSRGPNTEAFF. Written as DNA, the CDR3 is TGTGCCAGCAGTAGGGGGCCGAACACTGAAGCTTTCTTT.

This chain connects TRBV5-1 to TRBJ1-6; maybe TRBD1 (5 bases). The CDR3 runs to 14 residues. Trimming stripped 2 bases from V and 6 bases from J, with 9 bases between. Germline CDR1 and CDR2: SGHRS and YFSETQ. The DNA of the CDR3 is TGCGCCAGCAGCTTACGGGACTCTAATTCACCCCTCCACTTT. Encoded protein: CASSLRDSNSPLHF. Complete variable domain (other parts from reference TRBV5-1 and TRBJ1-6): KAGVTQTPRYLIKTRGQQVTLSCSPISGHRSVSWYQQTPGQGLQFLFEYFSETQRNKGNFPGRFSGRQFSNSRSEMNVSTLELGDSALYLCASSLRDSNSPLHFGNGTRLTVT.

The V gene is TRBV3-1 (or the pseudogene TRBV3-2), the J gene TRBJ2-3, with 8 bases identical to TRBD2. This CDR3 comprises 15 residues. Germline CDR1 LGHDT, CDR2 YNNKEL (reference sequence). V was clipped by 4 bases and J by 0 bases; unmatched bases: 3. The CDR3 DNA reads as TGTGCCAGCAGCCCCGTAGCGGGGAGCACAGATACGCAGTATTTT. Protein: CASSPVAGSTDTQYF.

Comment on this clone: This sample also contains other DNA sequences that code for the same CDR3. The chain links TRBV30 to TRBJ2-7; D uncertain. V lost 0 bases and J 3 bases, leaving 6 bases between the germline ends. The germline gives CDR1 GTSNPN, CDR2 SVGIG (reference sequence). This CDR3 is 12 amino acids long. DNA for the CDR3: TGTGCCTGGAGTGTAACGGGCTACGAGCAGTACTTC. Amino acid sequence: CAWSVTGYEQYF.

The chain uses TRBV6-5 and TRBJ1-6; no firm D call. The CDR3 runs to 15 residues. V dropped 3 bases and J dropped 7 bases, with 13 bases sitting between them. Germline CDR1 is MNHEY and CDR2 is SVGAGI. CDR3 DNA sequence: TGTGCCAGCAGTTATGTTTACAGAAACAATTCACCCCTCCACTTT. This codes for CASSYVYRNNSPLHF.

The chain has TRBV5-6 and TRBJ2-7; 9 bases agree with TRBD2. V was pared by 4 bases and J by 2 bases, with 10 bases of the junction left unmatched. The V gene's germline CDR1 is SGHDT and CDR2 YYEEEE. There are 16 residues in the CDR3. The CDR3 loop is CASSTMSSGITYEQYF. The CDR3 nucleotides read TGTGCCAGCAGCACGATGTCTAGCGGGATAACCTACGAGCAGTACTTC.

CDR3 sequence: CASSSWGSHYGYTF. Written as DNA, the CDR3 is TGTGCCAGCAGCTCCTGGGGCAGCCACTATGGCTACACCTTC. The rearrangement joins TRBV9 to TRBJ1-2; TRBD1 might be the D (5 bases). CDR1 and CDR2 (germline): SGDLS, YYNGEE. The ends were cut back, 4 bases at V and 3 bases at J, with 13 bases in the middle. This CDR3 region has 14 residues.

The chain is built from TRBV19 and TRBJ1-2, with a tentative D call TRBD1 (6 bases). There are 14 residues in the CDR3. Per the germline V gene, CDR1 is LNHDA and CDR2 is SQIVND (reference sequence). V was clipped by 1 base and J by 3 bases, with 9 bases between them. CDR3 sequence reads: CASSIGQADYGYTF. Here the CDR3 DNA reads TGTGCCAGTAGTATAGGACAGGCCGACTATGGCTACACCTTC. Full variable domain (missing parts from reference TRBV19 and TRBJ1-2): DGGITQSPKYLFRKEGQNVTLSCEQNLNHDAMYWYRQDPGQGLRLIYYSQIVNDFQKGDIAEGYSVSREKKESFPLTVTSAQKNPTAFYLCASSIGQADYGYTFGSGTRLTVV.

The chain employs TRBV5-6 and TRBJ2-5; D is uncertain. CDR3 length equals 13 residues. Germline V CDR1 and CDR2: SGHDT, YYEEEE. Trimming removed 2 bases from V and 1 base from J, with 6 bases in between. The CDR3: CASSFVSQETQYF. The CDR3 coding sequence is TGTGCCAGCAGCTTTGTCAGCCAAGAGACCCAGTACTTC.

The chain recombines TRBV7-2 with TRBJ1-6, with D possibly TRBD1 on 6 matching bases. There are 14 residues in the CDR3. V lost 6 bases to trimming and J lost 7 bases, with 13 bases between them. CDR1 and CDR2 (germline): SGHTA, FQGNSA. DNA for the CDR3: TGTGCCAGCAGAAGAACAGGGTGGAATTCACCCCTCCACTTT. Translated, it gives CASRRTGWNSPLHF. The full variable domain, rest sourced from reference TRBV7-2 and TRBJ1-6, is GAGVSQSPSNKVTEKGKDVELRCDPISGHTALYWYRQSLGQGLEFLIYFQGNSAPDKSGLPSDRFSAERTGGSVSTLTIQRTQQEDSAVYLCASRRTGWNSPLHFGNGTRLTVT.

The rearrangement links TRBV4-1 to TRBJ2-5; D is unresolved. Trimming pared 5 bases from V and 2 bases from J, leaving 15 bases between. Germline V CDR1 and CDR2: MGHRA, YSYEKL. This CDR3 is 15 amino acids long. This chain's CDR3 is CASSDNVRSQETQYF. CDR3 DNA sequence: TGCGCCAGCAGCGATAATGTTAGGAGTCAAGAGACCCAGTACTTC.

The genes are TRBV29-1 and TRBJ1-1; 7 bases map to TRBD1. Per the germline V gene, CDR1 is SQVTM and CDR2 is ANQGSEA. The CDR3 is 13 amino acids. Trimming removed 1 base from V and 8 bases from J; junction bases left unmatched: 7. The CDR3 reads CSVEGQGALEAFF. The DNA for the CDR3 is TGCAGCGTTGAAGGACAGGGCGCCCTCGAAGCTTTCTTT.

The J gene is TRBJ1-5, the V gene TRBV19, with D uncertain. V lost 8 bases, J lost 3 bases, and 20 bases lay in between. The CDR3 contains 16 residues. Per the germline V gene, CDR1 is LNHDA and CDR2 is SQIVND (reference sequence). The CDR3 loop reads CASGLHRDRVNQPQHF. The DNA of the CDR3 is TGTGCCAGTGGACTTCACCGCGATCGCGTCAATCAGCCCCAGCATTTT.

Only a few counts were recorded for this clone. V gene TRBV2 combines with J gene TRBJ2-7; 7 nucleotides align to TRBD1. Germline trimming cut 4 bases from V and 0 bases from J; bases unmatched to any gene: 3. Germline V gene data show CDR1 as SNHLY and CDR2 as FYNNEI. The CDR3 spans 14 residues. CDR3 amino acids: CASSARDSSYEQYF. The CDR3, as DNA: TGTGCCAGCAGTGCTCGGGACAGCTCCTACGAGCAGTACTTC.

This chain connects TRBV20-1 to TRBJ1-5, with a tentative D call TRBD1 (5 bases). The germline gives CDR1 DFQATT, CDR2 SNEGSKA (reference sequence). The CDR3 is made up of 14 amino acids. The ends were cut back, 3 bases at V and 4 bases at J, with 13 bases in the middle. The CDR3 coding sequence is TGCAGTGCTAGTTCGAGACAGTCTAATCAGCCCCAGCATTTT. Protein sequence: CSASSRQSNQPQHF.

The rearrangement joins TRBV7-8 to TRBJ2-7; the match to TRBD1 covers 11 bases. CDR1 is SGHVS, CDR2 FQNEAQ, per germline. The CDR3 loop spans 14 amino acids. J was trimmed by 5 bases and V by 3 bases; bases with no gene match: 3. This CDR3 reads CASSFRTGGDEQYF. CDR3 in DNA: TGTGCCAGCAGCTTTAGGACAGGGGGCGACGAGCAGTACTTC.

The chain carries TRBV19 and TRBJ2-7; maybe TRBD2 (6 bases). CDR1 is LNHDA and CDR2 is SQIVND in the germline V gene (reference sequence). There are 13 residues in the CDR3. V dropped 6 bases and J dropped 3 bases, with 12 bases sitting between them. The DNA for the CDR3 is TGTGCCAGTAGCCCCGGGGGTGTCTACGAGCAGTACTTC. This translates into CASSPGGVYEQYF.

The rearrangement joins TRBV19 to TRBJ2-1; TRBD2 aligns across 13 bases. J gave up 8 bases and V 5 bases, and 6 bases lay outside the gene matches. Germline V lookup: CDR1 LNHDA, CDR2 SQIVND (reference sequence). This CDR3 has 15 residues. The CDR3 sequence is CASSALAGGPHEQFF. CDR3 DNA: TGTGCCAGTAGTGCACTAGCGGGGGGGCCACATGAGCAGTTCTTC.

The chain combines TRBV4-1 with TRBJ1-2; D is unclear. V was trimmed by 4 bases and J by 8 bases, leaving 17 bases between them. Germline assignment: CDR1 MGHRA and CDR2 YSYEKL. This CDR3 region has 14 residues. The CDR3 region has the DNA TGCGCCAGCAGCCTAAGTACGACGGGTGGGGGCTACACCTTC. It codes for CASSLSTTGGGYTF.

V gene TRBV2 combines with J gene TRBJ2-7; TRBD1 is a possible D gene (5 bases). This CDR3 region has 14 residues. Per the germline V gene, CDR1 is SNHLY and CDR2 is FYNNEI. Trimming took off 6 bases at V and 4 bases at J, with 16 bases between the two ends. CDR3 in DNA: TGTGCCAGCAGCCGTGACAGTGGAATATACGAGCAGTACTTC. It codes for CASSRDSGIYEQYF.

This clone was seen only once. The chain joins TRBV18 to TRBJ2-3; 7 positions agree with TRBD2. The V gene's germline CDR1 is KGHSH and CDR2 LQKENI. The CDR3 is made up of 14 amino acids. With 6 bases clipped from V and 0 bases from J, the junction kept 3 bases outside the gene matches. Here the CDR3 reads CASSPSGSTDTQYF. The CDR3 bases are TGTGCCAGCTCCCCTAGCGGTAGCACAGATACGCAGTATTTT.

The chain uses TRBV3-1 (or the pseudogene TRBV3-2) and TRBJ1-3, with D perhaps matching TRBD1 (5 bases). Germline values: CDR1 LGHDT, CDR2 YNNKEL (reference sequence). The CDR3 length is 16 residues. V was clipped by 3 bases and J by 0 bases, with 12 bases between them. The CDR3: CASSQDHGASGNTIYF. Here the CDR3 DNA reads TGTGCCAGCAGCCAGGACCATGGGGCCTCTGGAAACACCATATATTTT.

This clone was picked up many times. The V call is TRBV6-1, the J call TRBJ1-4; weak D call: TRBD1 (5 bases). The V end was cut by 1 base, the J end by 8 bases, with 11 bases between. CDR3 length: 14 amino acids. Germline CDR1 reads MNHNS; CDR2 reads SASEGT. CDR3 sequence (DNA): TGTGCCAGCAGTGAAGATACGGAGGGGGAAAAACTGTTTTTT. Translated: CASSEDTEGEKLFF.

This chain connects TRBV10-3 to TRBJ2-2; 13 bases align to TRBD2. This CDR3 is 17 amino acids long. After removal of 5 bases from V and 1 base from J, the junction contained 4 bases not matched to a gene. CDR1 is ENHRY and CDR2 is SYGVKD in the germline V gene. CDR3 in DNA: TGTGCCATCAGTCGACTAGCGGGGGGCGGGAACACCGGGGAGCTGTTTTTT. Translating it yields CAISRLAGGGNTGELFF.

The chain couples TRBV23-1 to TRBJ1-2; D remains unclear. TRBV23-1 is identified as an open reading frame with a role that is uncertain. The CDR3 runs to 14 residues. V gave up 3 bases and J gave up 1 base, with 9 bases separating them. The CDR3 reads CASSQAENNYGYTF. As DNA, the CDR3 is TGCGCCAGCAGTCAGGCGGAAAATAACTATGGCTACACCTTC.

The V and J genes are TRBV5-4 and TRBJ1-6; 9 bases match TRBD1. CDR1 and CDR2 (germline): SGHNT, YYREEE (reference sequence). This CDR3 is 15 amino acids long. J lost 8 bases, V lost 0 bases, and 3 bases had no gene match. The CDR3 reads CASSLAGTGHSPLHF. CDR3 sequence (DNA): TGTGCCAGCAGCTTGGCAGGGACAGGGCATTCACCCCTCCACTTT.

The genes are TRBV9 and TRBJ1-6; possible D gene TRBD1, 5 bases. The CDR3 is 15 amino acids. Germline CDR1 SGDLS, CDR2 YYNGEE. Trimming stripped 2 bases from V and 4 bases from J, with 10 bases between. This CDR3 reads CASSVDPGYNSPLHF. The CDR3, as DNA: TGTGCCAGCAGCGTCGACCCAGGGTATAATTCACCCCTCCACTTT.

This chain links TRBV7-9 with TRBJ2-2; tentative D call: TRBD2 (5 bases). Looked up from germline, CDR1 is SEHNR and CDR2 is FQNEAQ (reference sequence). Trimming shortened V by 7 bases and J by 1 base, and 10 bases separated the two germline ends. The CDR3 has 14 residues. The CDR3 reads CASKSAGNTGELFF. DNA of the CDR3: TGTGCCAGCAAGAGCGCGGGGAACACCGGGGAGCTGTTTTTT.